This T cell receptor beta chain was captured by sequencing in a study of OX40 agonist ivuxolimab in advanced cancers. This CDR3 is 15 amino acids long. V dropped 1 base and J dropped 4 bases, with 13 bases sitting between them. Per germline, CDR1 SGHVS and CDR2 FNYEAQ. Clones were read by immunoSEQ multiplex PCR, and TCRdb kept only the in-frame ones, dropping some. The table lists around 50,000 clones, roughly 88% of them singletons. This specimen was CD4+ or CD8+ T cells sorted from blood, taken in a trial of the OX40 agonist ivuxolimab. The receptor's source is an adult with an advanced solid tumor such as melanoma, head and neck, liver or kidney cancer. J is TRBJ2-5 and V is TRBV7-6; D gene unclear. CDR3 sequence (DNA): TGTGCCAGCAGCTTAGTAGGACCCCCGGTAGAGACCCAGTACTTC. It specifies CASSLVGPPVETQYF.